These 20 T cell receptor beta chains were all obtained from the same sample, sequenced in a study of T cells after yellow fever vaccination. TCRdb independently ran MiXCR on the 5' RACE reads; one entry per CDR3 protein. The sample shows about 30,000 distinct CDR3 sequences, 4.4% of them seen only once. The source was CD8+ T cells sorted from PBMCs, collected 5 days after the yellow fever booster vaccination. The receptors were gathered from a man in his thirties or forties who received the YFV17D yellow fever vaccine.

This clonotype was recorded at least ten times. This chain links TRBV20-1 with TRBJ1-2; D possibly corresponds to TRBD1 (5 bases). The V gene lost 5 bases and the J gene lost 2 bases, with 12 bases spanning the gap. Germline CDR1 DFQATT, CDR2 SNEGSKA (reference sequence). The length of the CDR3 is 13 residues. Here the CDR3 DNA reads TGCAGTGCTGACCTGGGGCAGAACTATGGCTACACCTTC. Translated: CSADLGQNYGYTF.

This clonotype was seen at least ten times. The rearrangement joins TRBV6-2 or TRBV6-3 to TRBJ2-3; D is unclear. There are 12 residues in the CDR3. CDR1 is MNHEY, CDR2 SVGEGT, per germline. V lost 4 bases and J 6 bases, leaving 8 bases between the germline ends. Written as DNA, the CDR3 is TGTGCCAGCAGTTTGACCCGGGATACGCAGTATTTT. This gives the protein CASSLTRDTQYF.

This clonotype was recorded many times. The chain combines TRBV29-1 with TRBJ2-7; 7 nucleotides match TRBD1. Per the germline V gene, CDR1 is SQVTM and CDR2 is ANQGSEA. This CDR3 has 12 amino acids. V lost 1 base and J lost 3; bases outside the gene matches: 0. The CDR3 DNA sequence: TGCAGCGTTGAAGGACAGGGCTACGAGCAGTACTTC. This encodes CSVEGQGYEQYF.

This clonotype was seen ten or more times. The chain recombines TRBV20-1 with TRBJ2-2; 8 bases line up with TRBD1. Germline values: CDR1 DFQATT, CDR2 SNEGSKA (reference sequence). The CDR3 has 14 residues. Trimming took 5 bases from V and 2 from J; bases not matched to a gene: 4. CDR3 protein: CSALTGDNTGELFF. In nucleotides, the CDR3 is TGCAGTGCTCTGACAGGGGACAACACCGGGGAGCTGTTTTTT.

For the CDR3, the DNA is TGTGCCAGCGCCGGGAGGGGGGCCTACGAGCAGTACTTC. Translation gives CASAGRGAYEQYF. The genes are TRBV27 and TRBJ2-7; 8 bases agree with TRBD2. Per germline, CDR1 MNHEY and CDR2 SMNVEV (reference sequence). The trim removed 8 bases at V and 2 bases at J, leaving 5 bases unmatched. CDR3 size: 13 residues.

This clonotype was observed many times. This chain connects TRBV5-8 to TRBJ2-7, with 8 bases fitting TRBD2. The CDR3 has 16 residues. From germline, CDR1 is SGHTS and CDR2 YDEGEE. The V and J ends lost 4 bases and 6 bases, in that order; junction bases with no gene match: 15. The CDR3 coding sequence is TGTGCCAGCAGCCTCAATCCGGGACTAGGTAGGAGCGAGCAGTACTTC. Translated, it gives CASSLNPGLGRSEQYF.

This clonotype was counted ten times or more. This chain links TRBV20-1 with TRBJ2-1; D may be TRBD2 (5 bases). The CDR3 totals 10 residues. The V and J ends lost 7 bases and 9 bases respectively, with 10 bases between them. Germline V gene lookup returns CDR1 DFQATT and CDR2 SNEGSKA (reference sequence). The CDR3 loop is CSVGVGEQFF. The CDR3 DNA sequence: TGCAGTGTCGGGGTGGGTGAGCAGTTCTTC.

This clonotype was counted ten times or more. The rearrangement uses TRBV6-5 and TRBJ1-2, with a tentative D call TRBD1 (6 bases). The germline V gene has CDR1 MNHEY and CDR2 SVGAGI. The germline V and J ends were trimmed by 2 bases and 4 bases, with 17 bases remaining between them. CDR3 length: 16 amino acids. Here the CDR3 DNA reads TGTGCCAGCAGTTACGGTACAGGGAAACTTGGCTATGGCTACACCTTC. Translating it yields CASSYGTGKLGYGYTF.

This clonotype has ten or more counts. The gene calls are TRBV10-3 and TRBJ2-5, with 9 bases lining up with TRBD1. Unmatched junction bases numbered 8, after V lost 4 bases and J lost 5 bases. This CDR3 comprises 15 residues. Per the germline V gene, CDR1 is ENHRY and CDR2 is SYGVKD. The CDR3 DNA reads as TGTGCCATCAGTGGTCCGGGACAGGGTGCGGAGACCCAGTACTTC. Translated, it gives CAISGPGQGAETQYF.

This clonotype has at least ten counts. The chain recombines TRBV29-1 with TRBJ2-1; 7 bases are shared with TRBD1. Per germline, CDR1 SQVTM and CDR2 ANQGSEA. The CDR3 runs to 15 residues. J was trimmed by 2 bases and V by 4 bases; bases with no gene match: 8. This CDR3 is CSVGSVGTAYNEQFF. CDR3 sequence (DNA): TGCAGCGTTGGTTCTGTCGGGACAGCCTACAATGAGCAGTTCTTC.

The sample holds many counts of this clonotype. The CDR3 here is CASSYSGREPYEQYF. The CDR3 DNA sequence: TGTGCCAGCAGCTATAGCGGTAGGGAACCCTACGAGCAGTACTTC. The chain is built from TRBV7-2 and TRBJ2-7, with a possible D match to TRBD2 (6 bases). CDR3 length equals 15 residues. CDR1 is SGHTA, CDR2 FQGNSA, per germline. Trimming took 4 bases from V and 2 from J, leaving 15 bases between them.

This clonotype was observed at least ten times. The rearrangement links TRBV20-1 to TRBJ2-1, with TRBD2 identical over 8 bases. There are 11 residues in the CDR3. The ends lost 6 bases at V and 9 bases at J; junction bases unmatched: 4. From germline, CDR1 is DFQATT and CDR2 SNEGSKA (reference sequence). CDR3 DNA: TGCAGTGCAAAAGCGGGAGCTGAGCAGTTCTTC. Its protein is CSAKAGAEQFF.

This clonotype was recorded many times. The chain links TRBV20-1 to TRBJ2-1; D unclear. V was clipped by 0 bases and J by 3 bases, with 12 bases between them. In germline, CDR1 is DFQATT, CDR2 SNEGSKA (reference sequence). The CDR3 length is 15 residues. The CDR3 loop is CSARDSGPLYNEQFF. DNA for the CDR3: TGCAGTGCTAGAGATAGTGGCCCCCTCTACAATGAGCAGTTCTTC.

Turning to this clonotype: This could be a read error, since a much larger clone is one nucleotide away. The chain has TRBV9 and TRBJ2-7; 7 bases agree with TRBD2. Trimming removed 3 bases from V and 6 bases from J; junction bases left unmatched: 3. Looked up from germline, CDR1 is SGDLS and CDR2 is YYNGEE. CDR3 length: 12 residues. The CDR3 DNA is TGTGCCAGCAGCGGGACTAGTGGCGAGCAGTACTTC. It translates to CASSGTSGEQYF.

This clonotype has a count of ten or more. The rearrangement joins TRBV5-4 to TRBJ2-1; no reliable D call. CDR3 length equals 10 residues. The germline V gene encodes CDR1 SGHNT and CDR2 YYREEE (reference sequence). V lost 7 bases, J lost 8 bases, and 7 bases lay in between. CDR3 amino acids: CASPAHEQFF. The CDR3 DNA sequence: TGTGCCAGCCCCGCCCATGAGCAGTTCTTC.

The table lists this clonotype with many counts. V is TRBV28 and J is TRBJ2-6; D gene uncertain. This CDR3 is built from 13 residues. Deletions cut 8 bases from V and 0 bases from J, with 5 bases between. CDR1 and CDR2 from the germline V gene are MDHEN and SYDVKM. For the CDR3, the DNA is TGTGCCAGCTCGAACTCTGGGGCCAACGTCCTGACTTTC. Protein: CASSNSGANVLTF. Combining the CDR3 with reference TRBV28 and TRBJ2-6 gives the whole variable domain DVKVTQSSRYLVKRTGEKVFLECVQDMDHENMFWYRQDPGLGLRLIYFSYDVKMKEKGDIPEGYSVSREKKERFSLILESASTNQTSMYLCASSNSGANVLTFGAGSRLTVL.

This clonotype was seen many times. The chain uses TRBV4-3 and TRBJ2-7; TRBD2 matches 8 bases. The CDR3 covers 15 residues. Germline V gives CDR1 LGHNA, CDR2 YSLEER. The J segment lost 3 bases and the V segment lost 1 base, leaving 5 bases of the junction unmatched. The CDR3 DNA sequence: TGCGCCAGCAGCCAAGGTAGCGGGACGTACTACGAGCAGTACTTC. Translating gives CASSQGSGTYYEQYF.

The sample holds many counts of this clonotype. The rearrangement joins TRBV7-3 to TRBJ2-1, with 9 positions matching TRBD2. Germline-derived CDR1 and CDR2 are SGHTA and FQGTGA. The CDR3 is 16 amino acids. Trimming removed 3 bases from V and 6 bases from J; junction bases left unmatched: 9. The CDR3 DNA is TGTGCCAGCAGCTTGGGACCTAGCGGGGCCCTCAATGAGCAGTTCTTC. Translation gives CASSLGPSGALNEQFF.

With respect to this clonotype: This may be a read error: a much more frequent sequence differs by one nucleotide. The J gene is TRBJ1-1, the V gene TRBV6-5; D is unresolved. Germline assignment: CDR1 MNHEY and CDR2 SVGAGI. The ends were cut back, 0 bases at V and 5 bases at J, with 10 bases in the middle. This CDR3 region has 14 residues. In DNA, the CDR3 is TGTGCCAGCAGTTACTCGAACGTAGAAACTGAAGCTTTCTTT. As protein: CASSYSNVETEAFF.

In its sample, this clonotype was seen many times. The chain couples TRBV5-1 to TRBJ2-7, with 9 bases identical to TRBD1. The ends lost 2 bases at V and 5 bases at J; junction bases unmatched: 8. The CDR3 length is 15 residues. Germline V gene data show CDR1 as SGHRS and CDR2 as YFSETQ. The CDR3 nucleotides read TGCGCCAGCAGCTTCGACAGGGGGTCTCTTGACGAGCAGTACTTC. It codes for CASSFDRGSLDEQYF.